This paragraph covers one T cell receptor (beta chain) sequence. Its antigen target is currently unknown. Base quality data are lacking; no much larger clone is found one base away. CDR1 and CDR2 (LNHNV, YYDKDF) derive from the germline V gene (reference sequence). From the cysteine through the phenylalanine, the CDR3 covers 14 amino acids. Solely the CDR3 DNA is kept, with 42 bases framed from the first base. V is shortened by 5 bases, J by 6 bases, and the region joining them spans 14 bases. The treatment or condition label corresponds to: randomized to nivolumab then ipilimumab (arm A) or the reverse (arm B). None of the patients in the trial had previously been given DNA-damaging chemotherapy. Live CD3+CD8+ cells negative for CD19 and CD56 were sorted from thawed PBMCs on a FACS Aria II flow cytometer. Samples came from patients with melanoma in CheckMate 064, a randomized, open-label phase II trial of sequential checkpoint blockade. Leukapheresis was used to collect peripheral blood mononuclear cells, which were then purified with Ficoll-Paque and frozen in human serum with about 10% DMSO. Purity of sorted blood CD3+CD8+ cells was verified at >98% immediately after sorting, followed by DNA extraction.

This entry comes from a study of sequential checkpoint blockade in melanoma (dated by TCRdb to between 2018 and 2020). About the study as a whole: Using 1:1 randomization, the trial assigned patients either to first-line nivolumab followed by ipilimumab (arm A) or to ipilimumab followed by nivolumab (arm B). Maintenance nivolumab was given following each of the two trial sequences.

Study-wide findings and limitations: The response-prediction model combining TCR metrics and mutation burden needs validation in larger, independent patient cohorts.

The immunoSEQ Assay was used to immunosequence TCRbeta CDR3 regions from genomic DNA. Prior to high-throughput sequencing, genomic DNA was amplified by bias-controlled multiplex PCR. Per the source publication's procedure: To quantify the absolute abundance of each unique TCRbeta CDR3 region, the sequences were collapsed and filtered. Clonality, defined as 1 minus Pielou's evenness, was calculated using productive rearrangements only. A previously published method was used to identify clones with significantly greater frequencies in on-treatment samples than in baseline samples. TCRdb holds this immuneACCESS table with in-frame rearrangements only. Some clones are missing; in checked studies, unresolved V genes explain under half, and the rest has no known cause. V and J calls and clone size follow that table, whereas D and trimming were derived from the DNA. This sample is represented by over 15,000 clones; 60% to 80% of them were singletons. The ten largest clones capture approximately 12% of the sample.

The rearranged chain carries TRBV15 and TRBJ1-5; D gene: possibly TRBD1, on 6 matching bases. Sequenced here: CD8+ T cells sorted from blood (inferred from file names), sampled from a patient given nivolumab and ipilimumab in sequence. This TCR came from a human donor with melanoma. The CDR3 here reads CATSVFSGAQPQHF. Read as DNA, the sequence is TGTGCCACCAGCGTGTTCTCAGGGGCTCAGCCCCAGCATTTT.